The present T cell receptor (beta chain) was sequenced within a study of blood T cell repertoires in COVID-19. About the study: Italy, Spain and the United States were the sources of the convalescent and acute COVID-19 samples.

Original processing methods: Reference gene primer amplification yielded estimated nucleated cell counts. The repertoire was sequenced with immunoSEQ multiplex PCR; TCRdb's copy has only in-frame clones and lacks some. Clone size and V and J calls were adopted from that table, with D and trimming inferred from the DNA. The repertoire consists of about 170,000 clones, with about 85% occurring once and the leading ten covering less than 8%. This clone is judged large. This specimen includes other DNA sequences encoding the same CDR3. From germline, CDR1 is SGHRS and CDR2 YFSETQ. CDR3 length: 15 residues. The ends lost 3 bases at V and 1 base at J; junction bases unmatched: 6.

Sequenced input: peripheral blood. The chain couples TRBV5-1 to TRBJ2-5; 7 bases match TRBD1. The clonotype was recovered from an elderly man with COVID-19, enrolled during active disease. CDR3 loop: CASSSDRVGQETQYF. CDR3 coding DNA: TGCGCCAGCAGCTCAGACAGGGTGGGCCAAGAGACCCAGTACTTC.